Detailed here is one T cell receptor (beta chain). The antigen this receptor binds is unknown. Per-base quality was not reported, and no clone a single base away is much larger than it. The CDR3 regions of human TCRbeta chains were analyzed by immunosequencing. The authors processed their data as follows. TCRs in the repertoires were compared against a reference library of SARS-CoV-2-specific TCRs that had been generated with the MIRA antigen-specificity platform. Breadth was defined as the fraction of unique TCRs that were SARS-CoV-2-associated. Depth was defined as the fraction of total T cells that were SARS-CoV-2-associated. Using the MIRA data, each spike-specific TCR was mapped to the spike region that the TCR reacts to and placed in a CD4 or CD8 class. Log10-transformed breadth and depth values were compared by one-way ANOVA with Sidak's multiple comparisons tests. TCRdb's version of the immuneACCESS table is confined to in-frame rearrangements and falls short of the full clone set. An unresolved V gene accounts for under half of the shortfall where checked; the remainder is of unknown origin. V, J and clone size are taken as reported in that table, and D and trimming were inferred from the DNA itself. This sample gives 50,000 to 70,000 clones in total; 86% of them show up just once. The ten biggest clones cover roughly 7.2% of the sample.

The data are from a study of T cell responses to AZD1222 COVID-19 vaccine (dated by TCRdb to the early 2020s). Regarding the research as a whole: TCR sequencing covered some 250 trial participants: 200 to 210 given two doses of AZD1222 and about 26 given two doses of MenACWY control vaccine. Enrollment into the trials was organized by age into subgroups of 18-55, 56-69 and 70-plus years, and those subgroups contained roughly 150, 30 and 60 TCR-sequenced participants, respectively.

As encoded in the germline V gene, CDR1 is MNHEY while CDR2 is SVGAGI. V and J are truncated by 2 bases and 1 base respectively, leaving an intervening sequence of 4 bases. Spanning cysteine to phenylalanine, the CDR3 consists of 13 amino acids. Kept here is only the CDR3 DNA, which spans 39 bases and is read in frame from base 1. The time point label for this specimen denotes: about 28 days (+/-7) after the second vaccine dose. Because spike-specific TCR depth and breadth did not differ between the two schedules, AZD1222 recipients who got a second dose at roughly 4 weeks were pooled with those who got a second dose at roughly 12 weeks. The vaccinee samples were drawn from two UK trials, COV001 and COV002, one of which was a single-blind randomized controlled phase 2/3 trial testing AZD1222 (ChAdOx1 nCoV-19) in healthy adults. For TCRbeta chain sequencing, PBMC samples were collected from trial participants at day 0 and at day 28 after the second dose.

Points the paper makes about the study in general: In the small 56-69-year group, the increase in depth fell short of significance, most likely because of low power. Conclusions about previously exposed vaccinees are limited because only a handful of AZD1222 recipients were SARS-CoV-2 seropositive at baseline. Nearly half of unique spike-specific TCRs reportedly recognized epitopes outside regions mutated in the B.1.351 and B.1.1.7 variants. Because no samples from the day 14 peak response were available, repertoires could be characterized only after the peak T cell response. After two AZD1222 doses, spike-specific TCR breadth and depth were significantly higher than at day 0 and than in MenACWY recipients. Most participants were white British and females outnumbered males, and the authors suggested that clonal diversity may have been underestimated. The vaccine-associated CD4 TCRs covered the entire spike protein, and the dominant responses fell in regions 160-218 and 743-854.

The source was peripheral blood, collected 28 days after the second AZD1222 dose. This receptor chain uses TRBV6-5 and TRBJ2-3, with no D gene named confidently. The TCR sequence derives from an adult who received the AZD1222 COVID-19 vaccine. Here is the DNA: TGTGCCAGCAGTTACACAGGCACAGATACGCAGTATTTT. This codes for CASSYTGTDTQYF.